The 30 T cell receptor beta chains presented below share a single source sample, sequenced in a study of CD8+CD57+ T cells in acquired aplastic anemia. For CDR3 and TCR beta VDJ profiling, genomic DNA was the template used. One entry per CDR3 protein results from TCRdb running MiXCR on the reads. The sample holds around 180,000 distinct CDR3 sequences, about three fifths seen once. Sequencing was performed on sorted CD4+, CD8+, or CD8+CD57+ T cells (not recorded which) from PBMCs. These receptors were collected from a human donor in good health.

V is TRBV10-2 and J is TRBJ1-4; D might be TRBD1 (6 bases). The V end lost 1 base, the J end lost 5 bases, and 11 bases lay between the germline ends. The CDR3 consists of 15 residues. From germline, CDR1 is WSHSY and CDR2 SAAADI. The CDR3 here is CASSEWGPENEKLFF. For the CDR3, the DNA is TGCGCCAGCAGTGAGTGGGGGCCAGAGAATGAAAAACTGTTTTTT.

This clonotype has a count of ten or more. This chain uses TRBV12-3 or TRBV12-4 with TRBJ2-1; TRBD2 aligns across 8 bases. V shed 0 bases, J shed 5 bases, and the junction held 9 bases outside the gene matches. This CDR3 spans 17 amino acids. DNA of the CDR3: TGTGCCAGCAGTTTAGCGGGGACTAGTGGGCCTAACAATGAGCAGTTCTTC. Amino acid sequence: CASSLAGTSGPNNEQFF.

This chain uses TRBV25-1 with TRBJ2-6; no reliable D call. Germline V lookup: CDR1 MGHDK, CDR2 SYGVNS. The CDR3 has 16 amino acids. Trimming removed 0 bases from V and 4 bases from J, with 10 bases in between. CDR3 amino acids: CASSEYSGAGANVLTF. The CDR3 DNA sequence: TGTGCCAGCAGTGAATATAGTGGAGCCGGGGCCAACGTCCTGACTTTC.

This CDR3 is CASSSRGQGQQYF. For the CDR3, the DNA is TGTGCCAGCAGCTCTAGAGGGCAGGGCCAGCAGTACTTC. This sequence joins TRBV7-9 and TRBJ2-7; D is perhaps TRBD1 or TRBD2 (5 bases each). The CDR3 extends over 13 amino acids. V lost 4 bases to trimming and J lost 8 bases, with 15 bases between them. In germline, CDR1 is SEHNR, CDR2 FQNEAQ (reference sequence).

The genes are TRBV7-9 and TRBJ2-3, with D hard to call. Between the trimmed V and J ends, which lost 5 bases and 5 bases, there was a span of 11 bases. Germline V gene lookup returns CDR1 SEHNR and CDR2 FQNEAQ (reference sequence). The CDR3 is 13 residues long. CDR3 amino acids: CASSILGEDTQYF. For the CDR3, the DNA is TGTGCCAGCAGCATTCTAGGTGAAGATACGCAGTATTTT.

This clonotype was counted a few times. The V gene is TRBV5-1, the J gene TRBJ2-7; D possibly corresponds to TRBD1 (6 bases). Trimming left V 4 bases short and J 1 base short, with 15 bases between. This CDR3 region has 15 residues. Germline CDR1 is SGHRS and CDR2 is YFSETQ. CDR3 sequence reads: CASSVGLGGSYEQYF. The DNA for the CDR3 is TGCGCCAGCAGCGTGGGGTTAGGGGGTTCCTACGAGCAGTACTTC.

This rearrangement joins TRBV10-3 to TRBJ1-4; TRBD1 agrees at 7 bases. The CDR3 totals 15 residues. Germline V lookup: CDR1 ENHRY, CDR2 SYGVKD. The trim removed 10 bases at V and 8 bases at J, leaving 16 bases unmatched. CDR3 DNA: TGTGCCAGCAGCGTAGTTGCAGGGGGAAGGGAAAAACTGTTTTTT. Amino acids: CASSVVAGGREKLFF.

The V and J genes are TRBV7-6 and TRBJ2-7; D possibly corresponds to TRBD2 (5 bases). The CDR3 extends over 14 amino acids. Germline CDR1 reads SGHVS; CDR2 reads FNYEAQ. Between the trimmed V and J ends, which lost 5 bases and 6 bases, there was a span of 17 bases. CDR3 region: CASSLDGKRVEQYF. CDR3 DNA sequence: TGTGCCAGCAGCCTCGACGGGAAGAGGGTCGAGCAGTACTTC.

This clonotype came up once. Its ends do not fully match the called genes, so a read error is possible. The V and J genes are TRBV27 and TRBJ2-5, with TRBD1 identical over 7 bases. Germline loops: CDR1 MNHEY, CDR2 SMNVEV (reference sequence). The CDR3 is made up of 16 amino acids. The CDR3 DNA reads as TGTGCCAGCAGTTTATCCCGGACAGGATCACAAGAGTCCCAGTACTTC. It encodes CASSLSRTGSQESQYF.

The chain has TRBV5-1 and TRBJ2-7; 11 bases map to TRBD2. Per germline, CDR1 SGHRS and CDR2 YFSETQ. V was pared by 0 bases and J by 5 bases, with 10 bases of the junction left unmatched. The length of the CDR3 is 17 residues. This CDR3 is CASSLELAGEQNDEQYF. In DNA, the CDR3 is TGCGCCAGCAGCTTGGAACTAGCGGGAGAGCAAAATGACGAGCAGTACTTC. The whole variable domain, filled in from reference TRBV5-1 and TRBJ2-7, reads KAGVTQTPRYLIKTRGQQVTLSCSPISGHRSVSWYQQTPGQGLQFLFEYFSETQRNKGNFPGRFSGRQFSNSRSEMNVSTLELGDSALYLCASSLELAGEQNDEQYFGPGTRLTVT.

The rearrangement links TRBV25-1 to TRBJ2-5; 7 nucleotides line up with TRBD2. This CDR3 region has 14 residues. Germline lookup yields CDR1 MGHDK and CDR2 SYGVNS. The junction had 4 bases not matched to a gene; V was cut back by 3 bases and J by 3 bases. The CDR3 region is CASSEGGGEETQYF. In DNA, the CDR3 is TGTGCCAGCAGTGAGGGGGGAGGGGAAGAGACCCAGTACTTC.

The rearrangement uses TRBV5-4 and TRBJ2-1; TRBD2 aligns across 9 bases. V gave up 0 bases and J gave up 7 bases; unmatched junction bases: 5. The germline gives CDR1 SGHNT, CDR2 YYREEE (reference sequence). This CDR3 comprises 15 residues. CDR3 amino acids: CASSLAVGLANEQFF. CDR3 DNA sequence: TGTGCCAGCAGCTTGGCCGTAGGACTAGCGAATGAGCAGTTCTTC.

In its sample, this clonotype ranks as medium-sized. The gene calls are TRBV2 and TRBJ2-7, with 8 bases aligning to TRBD2. The ends lost 5 bases at V and 4 bases at J; junction bases unmatched: 10. The CDR3 has 15 amino acids. The germline CDR1 and CDR2 sequences are SNHLY and FYNNEI. The CDR3 region is CASSPTGLDFYEQYF. The CDR3, as DNA: TGTGCCAGCAGTCCCACGGGACTAGATTTTTACGAGCAGTACTTC.

This clonotype has at least ten counts. An end of the junction does not agree with germline; a read error may underlie this. The chain links TRBV7-3 to TRBJ1-5; D is uncertain. This CDR3 is 18 amino acids long. Germline values: CDR1 SGHTA, CDR2 FQGTGA. The CDR3 reads CASSLSVGNPTSNRPQHF. Written as DNA, the CDR3 is TGTGCCAGCAGCTTAAGCGTTGGGAATCCGACGAGCAATCGGCCCCAGCATTTT.

V and J are TRBV2 and TRBJ1-5, with unresolved D. This CDR3 contains 14 residues. Germline loops: CDR1 SNHLY, CDR2 FYNNEI. Trimming pared 3 bases from V and 5 bases from J, leaving 11 bases between. The CDR3 DNA is TGTGCCAGCAGTGACCAGCTTCGGTATCAGCCCCAGCATTTT. It codes for CASSDQLRYQPQHF.

This clonotype has just a few counts. This CDR3 is CASSLGDSRFGNSPLHF. CDR3 DNA: TGTGCCAGCAGCTTAGGGGACAGTCGGTTTGGCAATTCACCCCTCCACTTT. V gene TRBV7-8 combines with J gene TRBJ1-6, with 7 bases identical to TRBD1. CDR3 size: 17 residues. Germline CDR1 reads SGHVS; CDR2 reads FQNEAQ. Losses at the gene ends were 1 base for V and 7 bases for J; bases not matched to a gene: 10.

The chain has TRBV7-2 and TRBJ2-1; D might be TRBD2 (6 bases). The CDR3 sequence is 16 residues long. The germline V gene encodes CDR1 SGHTA and CDR2 FQGNSA. Trimming removed 5 bases from V and 0 bases from J, with 14 bases in between. The CDR3 DNA follows: TGTGCCAGCAGCCAGGAGGGGACCAGCTCCTACAATGAGCAGTTCTTC. It is translated as CASSQEGTSSYNEQFF.

This clonotype appeared many times. The V call is TRBV9, the J call TRBJ2-1; maybe TRBD1 (6 bases). The CDR3 is made up of 12 amino acids. The germline V gene has CDR1 SGDLS and CDR2 YYNGEE. Deletions cut 0 bases from V and 8 bases from J, with 6 bases between. The CDR3 DNA follows: TGTGCCAGCAGCGTAGCAGGGGATGAGCAGTTCTTC. Translation gives CASSVAGDEQFF.

The rearrangement links TRBV27 to TRBJ2-1, with D unresolved. V was shortened by 4 bases and J by 4 bases, with 8 bases between the two germline ends. The CDR3 sequence is 13 residues long. Germline values: CDR1 MNHEY, CDR2 SMNVEV (reference sequence). This CDR3 reads CASSSDLYNEQFF. The CDR3 coding sequence is TGTGCCAGCAGTTCGGACCTATACAATGAGCAGTTCTTC.

This clonotype was seen repeatedly, ten times or more. The chain recombines TRBV24-1 with TRBJ2-3; 14 bases agree with TRBD2. Germline-derived CDR1 and CDR2 are KGHDR and SFDVKD. This CDR3 region has 18 residues. The trim removed 7 bases at V and 5 bases at J, leaving 13 bases unmatched. CDR3 sequence (DNA): TGTGCCACCAGCGTTGCGAAGGGACTAGCGGGAGTAAGAGATACGCAGTATTTT. It is translated as CATSVAKGLAGVRDTQYF.

The chain uses TRBV20-1 and TRBJ1-2, with D uncertain. Germline values: CDR1 DFQATT, CDR2 SNEGSKA (reference sequence). The CDR3 length is 13 residues. Trimming removed 0 bases at V and 7 bases at J, with 12 bases between. The CDR3 reads CSARDLEGRGYTF. CDR3 in DNA: TGCAGTGCTAGAGATCTGGAAGGACGTGGCTACACCTTC.

This rearrangement joins TRBV10-3 to TRBJ2-1, with TRBD2 matching 15 bases. The germline V gene encodes CDR1 ENHRY and CDR2 SYGVKD. This CDR3 comprises 17 residues. V shed 4 bases and J 8 bases; nucleotides not matched to a gene: 9. The CDR3 coding sequence is TGTGCCATCAGTGTAAACCTTGGGACTAGCGGGAGGCATGAGCAGTTCTTC. Its translation is CAISVNLGTSGRHEQFF.

This clonotype appeared many times. V is TRBV19 and J is TRBJ1-5; weak D call: TRBD1 (6 bases). This CDR3 comprises 12 residues. Germline V lookup: CDR1 LNHDA, CDR2 SQIVND (reference sequence). Trimming removed 7 bases from V and 5 bases from J, with 9 bases in between. CDR3 sequence reads: CASTTGYQPQHF. The DNA of the CDR3 is TGTGCCAGTACCACAGGGTATCAGCCCCAGCATTTT.

This clonotype was seen at least ten times. The V and J genes are TRBV9 and TRBJ2-7; 10 nucleotides line up with TRBD2. The CDR3 loop spans 16 amino acids. CDR1 is SGDLS, CDR2 YYNGEE, per germline. The V segment lost 3 bases and the J segment 3 bases; nucleotides outside the gene matches: 9. CDR3 sequence: CASSGRTSGADYEQYF. CDR3 DNA: TGTGCCAGCAGCGGAAGAACTAGCGGGGCAGACTACGAGCAGTACTTC.

This chain uses TRBV14 with TRBJ1-1; maybe TRBD1 (6 bases). The CDR3 extends over 14 amino acids. Germline CDR1 SGHDN, CDR2 FVKESK. V gave up 4 bases and J gave up 3 bases, with 12 bases separating them. The CDR3 here is CASSRNKGDTEAFF. In DNA, the CDR3 is TGTGCCAGCAGCCGGAACAAGGGGGACACTGAAGCTTTCTTT.

The V gene is TRBV9, the J gene TRBJ2-1; a weak D match, TRBD2 (6 bases). The V gene's germline CDR1 is SGDLS and CDR2 YYNGEE. Trimming took off 4 bases at V and 6 bases at J, with 14 bases between the two ends. The length of the CDR3 is 14 residues. CDR3 amino acids: CASSLLEGSNEQFF. Here the CDR3 DNA reads TGTGCCAGCAGCCTTCTGGAGGGGTCCAATGAGCAGTTCTTC. Using reference TRBV9 and TRBJ2-1 for the parts outside the CDR3, the full variable domain is DSGVTQTPKHLITATGQRVTLRCSPRSGDLSVYWYQQSLDQGLQFLIQYYNGEERAKGNILERFSAQQFPDLHSELNLSSLELGDSALYFCASSLLEGSNEQFFGPGTRLTVL.

V usage is TRBV20-1 and J usage is TRBJ2-5; D might be TRBD2 (5 bases). Germline CDR1 reads DFQATT; CDR2 reads SNEGSKA (reference sequence). The V end lost 3 bases, the J end lost 5 bases, and 22 bases lay between the germline ends. The CDR3 is 16 residues long. As DNA, the CDR3 is TGCAGTGCTAGGGAGACCGGGCCACGGTCGGGGGAGACCCAGTACTTC. Translating it yields CSARETGPRSGETQYF.

The chain employs TRBV13 and TRBJ1-1, with TRBD1 matching over 9 bases. The CDR3 runs to 17 residues. Trimming cost V 5 bases and J 3 bases; bases outside gene matches: 13. CDR1 is PRHDT and CDR2 is FYEKMQ in the germline V gene (reference sequence). The CDR3 reads CASSGMTGGFEYTEAFF. CDR3 DNA sequence: TGTGCCAGCAGCGGCATGACAGGGGGTTTTGAGTACACTGAAGCTTTCTTT. Full variable domain (rest looked up from reference TRBV13 and TRBJ1-1): AAGVIQSPRHLIKEKRETATLKCYPIPRHDTVYWYQQGPGQDPQFLISFYEKMQSDKGSIPDRFSAQQFSDYHSELNMSSLELGDSALYFCASSGMTGGFEYTEAFFGQGTRLTVV.

This clonotype was seen only a few times. The rearrangement joins TRBV7-2 to TRBJ1-6; D is unresolved. CDR1 is SGHTA, CDR2 FQGNSA, per germline. With 4 bases removed from V and 9 bases from J, the gap between germline ends came to 13 bases. CDR3 length: 14 residues. As DNA, the CDR3 is TGTGCCAGCAGCTCCGGGATTCGCGGTTCACCCCTCCACTTT. Translation gives CASSSGIRGSPLHF. The variable domain in full, completed from reference TRBV7-2 and TRBJ1-6, reads GAGVSQSPSNKVTEKGKDVELRCDPISGHTALYWYRQSLGQGLEFLIYFQGNSAPDKSGLPSDRFSAERTGGSVSTLTIQRTQQEDSAVYLCASSSGIRGSPLHFGNGTRLTVT.

The rearrangement links TRBV7-6 to TRBJ2-1; tentative D call: TRBD1 (5 bases). The V gene lost 1 base and the J gene lost 7 bases, with 14 bases spanning the gap. The CDR3 sequence is 15 residues long. CDR1 and CDR2 from the germline V gene are SGHVS and FNYEAQ. The CDR3 loop reads CASSLVYWGRNEQFF. CDR3 DNA: TGTGCCAGCAGCTTAGTTTATTGGGGCCGGAATGAGCAGTTCTTC.